This TCR beta chain was sequenced for a study of cytomegalovirus exposure and HLA in healthy donors. Study-level background: Membership in the Caucasian-associated ancestry cluster was found for about four fifths of nearly 400 genotyped donors.

V shed 5 bases and J shed 5 bases, with 15 bases lying between them. Per the germline V gene, CDR1 is SEHNR and CDR2 is FQNEAQ (reference sequence). The CDR3 contains 14 residues. 13 Jbeta primers and 60 Vbeta primers were used for the PCR. Sequencing used immunoSEQ multiplex PCR; TCRdb keeps in-frame clones, though not all of them. Of some 140,000 clones listed, around 75% are singletons. In regard to this clone: No antigen is known for it.

General study points: Apparent HLA restriction characterized most CMV-associated TCR beta chains in a later analysis. One variant, a missense change in DCLRE1C, was linked in a later analysis to TCR beta V- and J-gene trimming. A reported reduction in N-insertions relative to the roughly 710-donor mean was seen in an Asian-associated ancestry cluster in a later analysis.

What was sequenced was PBMCs. V usage is TRBV7-9 and J usage is TRBJ2-5; the D is unclear. The sequence was collected from a female donor in good health and CMV-seronegative. The CDR3 protein is CASSALTGVETQYF. In DNA form, the CDR3 reads TGTGCCAGCAGCGCCCTGACGGGTGTGGAGACCCAGTACTTC. The full variable domain, its missing parts supplied by reference TRBV7-9 and TRBJ2-5, is DTGVSQNPRHKITKRGQNVTFRCDPISEHNRLYWYRQTLGQGPEFLTYFQNEAQLEKSRLLSDRFSAERPKGSFSTLEIQRTEQGDSAMYLCASSALTGVETQYFGPGTRLLVL.